The clone carrying this T cell receptor (beta chain) occurred once. Germline trimming cut 4 bases from V and 2 bases from J; bases unmatched to any gene: 3. Germline V gives CDR1 LGHNA, CDR2 YNFKEQ. This CDR3 comprises 14 residues. The data originate from a study of T cell responses to AZD1222 COVID-19 vaccine. Some clones are missing from TCRdb's copy, which holds only in-frame ones; the method was immunoSEQ multiplex PCR. The data hold about 120,000 clones, with about 90% observed a single time. This clonotype originated in an adult in good health. The rearrangement links TRBV4-2 to TRBJ2-7; TRBD2 matches 9 bases. The sequenced sample was peripheral blood, obtained on day 0 of AZD1222 vaccination. The CDR3 region has the DNA TGTGCCAGCAGCCCAATAGCGGGAGCCTACGAGCAGTACTTC. This translates into CASSPIAGAYEQYF.